This T cell receptor (beta chain) was captured by sequencing in a study of blood T cell repertoires in COVID-19. Losses at the gene ends were 3 bases for V and 2 bases for J; bases not matched to a gene: 5. Germline V gene data show CDR1 as DFQATT and CDR2 as SNEGSKA (reference sequence). The CDR3 spans 14 residues. Here immunoSEQ multiplex PCR was the method, and the copy in TCRdb shows in-frame clones only, minus some. The sample lists around 190,000 clones, less than 90% occurring once. The TCR sequence derives from a man aged 25-45 years with acute or convalescent COVID-19. Sequencing input: peripheral blood. This chain joins TRBV20-1 and TRBJ2-3, with 7 bases matching TRBD1. The CDR3 loop is CSASRGPYTDTQYF. CDR3 nucleotides: TGCAGTGCTAGTAGGGGGCCTTACACAGATACGCAGTATTTT.